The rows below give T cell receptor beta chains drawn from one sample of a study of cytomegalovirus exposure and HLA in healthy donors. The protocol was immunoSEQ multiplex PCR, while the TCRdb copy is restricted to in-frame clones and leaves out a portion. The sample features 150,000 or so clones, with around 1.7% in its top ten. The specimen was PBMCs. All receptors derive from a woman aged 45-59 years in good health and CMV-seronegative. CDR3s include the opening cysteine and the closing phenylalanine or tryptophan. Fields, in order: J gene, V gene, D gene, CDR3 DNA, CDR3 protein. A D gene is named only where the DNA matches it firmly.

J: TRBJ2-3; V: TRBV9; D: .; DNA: TGTGCCAGCAACGGCGGGGAGGATACGCAGTATTTT; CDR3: CASNGGEDTQYF
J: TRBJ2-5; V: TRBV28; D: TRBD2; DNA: TGTGCCAGCAGCCCTCCTTCACGGGGGGGCTGGGAGACCCAGTACTTC; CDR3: CASSPPSRGGWETQYF
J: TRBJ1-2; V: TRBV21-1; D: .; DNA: TGTGCCAGCCCTACAGGCACAGCTAACTATGGCTACACCTTC; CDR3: CASPTGTANYGYTF
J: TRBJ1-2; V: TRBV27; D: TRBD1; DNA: TGTGCCAGCAGCCCCGGGACAGGCAGTAACTATGGCTACACCTTC; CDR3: CASSPGTGSNYGYTF
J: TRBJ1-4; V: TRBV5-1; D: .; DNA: TGCGCCAGCAGCTTGGGGGAGACAGGTTCGGTCGAAAAACTGTTTTTT; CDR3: CASSLGETGSVEKLFF
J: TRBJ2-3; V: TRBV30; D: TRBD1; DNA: TGTGCCTGGAGTAACAGGGGGCGAATTCCAGATACGCAGTATTTT; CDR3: CAWSNRGRIPDTQYF
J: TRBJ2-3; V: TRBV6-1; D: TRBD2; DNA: TGTGCCAGCCGGGAGGGCGGGGGCCCGGGAGATACGCAGTATTTT; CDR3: CASREGGGPGDTQYF
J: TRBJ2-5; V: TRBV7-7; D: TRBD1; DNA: TGTGCTAGCAGCGTAGACAGGGGGGGAGAGACCCAGTACTTC; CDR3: CASSVDRGGETQYF
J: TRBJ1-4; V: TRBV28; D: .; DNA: TGTGCCAGCAGTTTACCGGTCGAAAAACTGTTTTTT; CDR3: CASSLPVEKLFF
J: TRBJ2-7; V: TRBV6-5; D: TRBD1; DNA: TGTGCCAGCAGTTACAGGGGACAGGTTCCCTCCTACGAGCAGTACTTC; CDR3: CASSYRGQVPSYEQYF
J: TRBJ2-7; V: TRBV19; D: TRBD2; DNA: TGTGCCAGTAGTCCAGCGGGAGCTTACGAGCAGTACTTC; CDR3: CASSPAGAYEQYF
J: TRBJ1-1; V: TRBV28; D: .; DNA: TGTGCCAGCAGCTCGGGACTGACTGAAGCTTTCTTT; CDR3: CASSSGLTEAFF
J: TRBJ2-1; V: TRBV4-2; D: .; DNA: TGTGCCAGCAGCCAATCCCTTGGGAGACTACAGAATGAGCAGTTCTTC; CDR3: CASSQSLGRLQNEQFF
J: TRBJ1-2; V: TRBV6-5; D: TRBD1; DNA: TGTGCCAGCAGCCCTACCAGGGGGGCCTATGGCTACACCTTC; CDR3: CASSPTRGAYGYTF
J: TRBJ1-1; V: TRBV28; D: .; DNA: TGTGCCAGCAGTTCCGCGTCCCTTGAAGCTTTCTTT; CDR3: CASSSASLEAFF
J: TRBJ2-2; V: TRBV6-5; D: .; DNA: TGTGCCAGCAGCCCAACGGGGATTAACGGGGAGCTGTTTTTT; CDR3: CASSPTGINGELFF
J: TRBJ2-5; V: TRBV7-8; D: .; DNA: TGTGCCAGCAGCTTAGCCCTCACGGAGGGGGAGACCCAGTACTTC; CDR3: CASSLALTEGETQYF
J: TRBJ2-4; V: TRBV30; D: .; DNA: TGTGCCTGGAGTCTCGGCGGGCGGGGCAACATTCAGTACTTC; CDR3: CAWSLGGRGNIQYF
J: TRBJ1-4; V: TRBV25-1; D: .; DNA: TGTGCCAGCAGTGAATCGGGCGGGTCCCGTTCCACACTGTTTTTT; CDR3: CASSESGGSRSTLFF
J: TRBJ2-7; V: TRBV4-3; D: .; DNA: TGCGCCAGCAGCCAAGATCGGATAACAGTTACCTACGAGCAGTACTTC; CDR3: CASSQDRITVTYEQYF
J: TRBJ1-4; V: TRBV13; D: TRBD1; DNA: TGTGCCAGCAGCATGGGACAGAGTAATGAAAAACTGTTTTTT; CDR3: CASSMGQSNEKLFF
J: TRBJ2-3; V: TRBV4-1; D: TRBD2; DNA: TGCGCCAGCAGCCTCGTGAAGCGGGAGCTGGCAGATACGCAGTATTTT; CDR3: CASSLVKRELADTQYF
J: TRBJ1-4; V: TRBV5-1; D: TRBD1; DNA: TGCGCCAGCAGCTTAGGACAGGAGGCTGAAAAACTGTTTTTT; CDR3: CASSLGQEAEKLFF
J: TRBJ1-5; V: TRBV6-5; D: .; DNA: TGTGCCAGCAGTGCTGGGCGCAGCAATCAGCCCCAGCATTTT; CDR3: CASSAGRSNQPQHF
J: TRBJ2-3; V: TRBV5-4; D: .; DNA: TGTGCCAGCAGGAGAGTAGGCACAGATACGCAGTATTTT; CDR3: CASRRVGTDTQYF
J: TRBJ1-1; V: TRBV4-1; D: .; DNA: TGCGCCAGCAGCCCGAGGGGGAACCTTGAAGCTTTCTTT; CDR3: CASSPRGNLEAFF
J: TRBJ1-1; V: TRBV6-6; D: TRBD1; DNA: TGTGCCAGCAGTCGAGGACAGGGGGCTGTCACTGAAGCTTTCTTT; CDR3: CASSRGQGAVTEAFF
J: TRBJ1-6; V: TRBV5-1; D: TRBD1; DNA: TGCGCCAGCAGCTTCTCCACAGGGGATGGTGGTTCACCCCTCCACTTT; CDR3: CASSFSTGDGGSPLHF
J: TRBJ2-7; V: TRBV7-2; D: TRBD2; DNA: TGTGCCAGCAGCCCCCTAGCGGGGGGGCCCTACGAGCAGTACTTC; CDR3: CASSPLAGGPYEQYF
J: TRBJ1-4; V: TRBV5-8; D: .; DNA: TGTGCCAGCAGCCCCAACGGGGAAAAACTGTTTTTT; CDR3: CASSPNGEKLFF
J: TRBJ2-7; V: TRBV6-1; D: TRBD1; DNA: TGTGCCAGCAGTGCGACAGGGGGGTACGAGCAGTACTTC; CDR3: CASSATGGYEQYF
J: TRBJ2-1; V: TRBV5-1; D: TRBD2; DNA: TGCGCCAGCAGCAGGGGGACTAGCGGGAGGGCCTTTGTAGTCAATGAGCAGTTCTTC; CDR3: CASSRGTSGRAFVVNEQFF
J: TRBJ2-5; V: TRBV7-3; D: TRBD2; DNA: TGTGCCAGCAGCTCCGAACTAGCGGGCGGGGAAGAGACCCAGTACTTC; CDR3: CASSSELAGGEETQYF
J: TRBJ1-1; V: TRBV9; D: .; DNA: TGTGCCAGCAGCTCCCGGACTGGGGTAACTGAAGCTTTCTTT; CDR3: CASSSRTGVTEAFF
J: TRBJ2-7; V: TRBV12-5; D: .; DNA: TGTGCTAGTGCTCCCGACGGGAGCTCCTACGAGCAGTACTTC; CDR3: CASAPDGSSYEQYF
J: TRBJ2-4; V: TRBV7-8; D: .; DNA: TGTGCCAGCAGTCCTACGACGGGATTAAACATTCAGTACTTC; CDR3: CASSPTTGLNIQYF